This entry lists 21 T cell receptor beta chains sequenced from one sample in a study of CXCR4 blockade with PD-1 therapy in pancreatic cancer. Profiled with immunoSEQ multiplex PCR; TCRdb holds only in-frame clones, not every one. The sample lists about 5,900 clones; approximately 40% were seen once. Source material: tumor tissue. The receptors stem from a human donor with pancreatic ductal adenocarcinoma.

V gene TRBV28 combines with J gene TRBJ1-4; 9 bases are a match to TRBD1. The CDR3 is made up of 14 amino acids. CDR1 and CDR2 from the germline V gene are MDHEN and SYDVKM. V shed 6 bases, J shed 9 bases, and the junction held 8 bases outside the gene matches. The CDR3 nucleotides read TGTGCCAGCAGCCCTCCCGGGACAGGGCAAAAACTGTTTTTT. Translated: CASSPPGTGQKLFF.

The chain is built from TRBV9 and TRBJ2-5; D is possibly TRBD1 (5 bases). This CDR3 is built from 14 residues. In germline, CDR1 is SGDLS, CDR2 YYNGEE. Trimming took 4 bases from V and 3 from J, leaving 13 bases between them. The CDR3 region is CASSPLDREETQYF. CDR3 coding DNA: TGTGCCAGCAGCCCCCTCGACAGAGAAGAGACCCAGTACTTC.

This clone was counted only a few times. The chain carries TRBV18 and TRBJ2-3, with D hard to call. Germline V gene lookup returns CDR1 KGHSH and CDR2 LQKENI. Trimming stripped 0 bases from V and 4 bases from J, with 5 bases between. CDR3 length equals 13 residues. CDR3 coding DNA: TGTGCCAGCTCACCACCGGCCCCAGATACGCAGTATTTT. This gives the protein CASSPPAPDTQYF.

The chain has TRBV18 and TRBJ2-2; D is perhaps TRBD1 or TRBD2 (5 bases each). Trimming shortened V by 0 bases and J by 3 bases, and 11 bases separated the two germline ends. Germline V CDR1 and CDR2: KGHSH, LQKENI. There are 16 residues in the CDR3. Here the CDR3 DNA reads TGTGCCAGCTCACCACCTGGGACCGGCTACACCGGGGAGCTGTTTTTT. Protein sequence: CASSPPGTGYTGELFF.

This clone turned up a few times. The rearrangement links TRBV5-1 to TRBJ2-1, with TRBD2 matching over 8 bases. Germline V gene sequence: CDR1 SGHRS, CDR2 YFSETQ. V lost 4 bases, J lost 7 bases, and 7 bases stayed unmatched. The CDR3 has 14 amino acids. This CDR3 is CASSPTAGGNEQFF. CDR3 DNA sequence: TGCGCCAGCAGCCCGACCGCGGGGGGAAATGAGCAGTTCTTC.

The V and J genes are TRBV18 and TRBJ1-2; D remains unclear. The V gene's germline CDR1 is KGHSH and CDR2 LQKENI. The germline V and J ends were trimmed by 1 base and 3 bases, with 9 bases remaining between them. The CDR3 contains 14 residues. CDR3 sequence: CASSPQTSDYGYTF. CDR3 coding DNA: TGTGCCAGCTCACCACAGACATCGGACTATGGCTACACCTTC.

The CDR3: CASSHQTGEAFF. CDR3 bases: TGTGCCAGCAGCCACCAGACAGGGGAAGCTTTCTTT. The J gene is TRBJ1-1, the V gene TRBV2, with 7 bases aligning to TRBD1. Germline V lookup: CDR1 SNHLY, CDR2 FYNNEI. The CDR3 is made up of 12 amino acids. V lost 6 bases and J lost 8; bases outside the gene matches: 6.

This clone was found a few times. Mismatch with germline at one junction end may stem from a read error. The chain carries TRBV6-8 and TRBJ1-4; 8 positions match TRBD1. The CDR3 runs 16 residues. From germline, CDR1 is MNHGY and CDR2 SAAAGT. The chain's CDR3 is CASSDSNRGGDEKLFF. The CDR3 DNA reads TGTGCCAGCAGTGACTCGAACAGGGGGGGAGATGAAAAACTGTTTTTT.

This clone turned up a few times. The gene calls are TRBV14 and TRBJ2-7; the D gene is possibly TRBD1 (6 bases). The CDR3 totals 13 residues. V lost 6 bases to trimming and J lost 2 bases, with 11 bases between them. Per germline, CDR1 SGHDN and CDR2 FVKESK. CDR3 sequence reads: CASSRTAAYEQYF. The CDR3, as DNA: TGTGCCAGCAGTCGGACAGCGGCCTACGAGCAGTACTTC.

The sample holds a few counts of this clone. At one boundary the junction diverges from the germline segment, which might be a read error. The CDR3, as DNA: TGTGCTAGCAGTGAAGAGGGGCTTTTAGGCTACACCTTC. This sequence encodes CASSEEGLLGYTF. The rearrangement uses TRBV6-1 and TRBJ1-2; D might be TRBD1 (5 bases). The length of the CDR3 is 13 residues. The germline CDR1 and CDR2 sequences are MNHNS and SASEGT.

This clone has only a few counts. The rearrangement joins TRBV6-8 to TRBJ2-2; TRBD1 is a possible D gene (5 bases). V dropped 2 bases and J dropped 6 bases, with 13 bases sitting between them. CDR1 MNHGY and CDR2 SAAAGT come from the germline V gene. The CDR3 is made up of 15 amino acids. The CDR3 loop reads CASSYTQGYAGELFF. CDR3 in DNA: TGTGCCAGCAGTTACACTCAGGGATACGCCGGGGAGCTGTTTTTT.

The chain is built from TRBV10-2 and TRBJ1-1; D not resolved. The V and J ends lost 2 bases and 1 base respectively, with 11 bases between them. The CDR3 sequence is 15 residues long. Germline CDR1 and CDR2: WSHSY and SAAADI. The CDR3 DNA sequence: TGCGCCAGCAGTGAGGCGGGGTTGGCGAACACTGAAGCTTTCTTT. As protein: CASSEAGLANTEAFF.

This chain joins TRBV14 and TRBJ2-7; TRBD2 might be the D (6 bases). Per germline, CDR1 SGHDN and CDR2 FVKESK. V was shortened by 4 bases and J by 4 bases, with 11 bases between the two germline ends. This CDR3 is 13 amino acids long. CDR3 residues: CASSPGRGYEQYF. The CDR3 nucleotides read TGTGCCAGCAGCCCGGGACGGGGGTACGAGCAGTACTTC.

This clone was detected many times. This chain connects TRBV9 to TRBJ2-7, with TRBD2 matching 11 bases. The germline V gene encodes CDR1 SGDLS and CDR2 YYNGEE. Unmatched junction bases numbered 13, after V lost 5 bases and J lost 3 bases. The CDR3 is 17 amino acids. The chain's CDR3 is CASSEQLAGGPLYEQYF. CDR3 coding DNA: TGTGCCAGCAGTGAACAGCTAGCGGGGGGACCTCTCTACGAGCAGTACTTC.

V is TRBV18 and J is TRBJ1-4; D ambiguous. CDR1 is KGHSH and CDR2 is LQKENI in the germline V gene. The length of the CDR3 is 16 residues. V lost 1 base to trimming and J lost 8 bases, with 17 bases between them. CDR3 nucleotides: TGTGCCAGCTCACCACTTTGGGCCCAGCCTGTCGAAAAACTGTTTTTT. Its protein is CASSPLWAQPVEKLFF.

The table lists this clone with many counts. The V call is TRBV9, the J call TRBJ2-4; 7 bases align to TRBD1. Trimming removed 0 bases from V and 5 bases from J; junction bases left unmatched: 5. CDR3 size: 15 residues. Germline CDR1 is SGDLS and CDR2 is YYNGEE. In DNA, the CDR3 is TGTGCCAGCAGCGTAGGACAGGGATACGAAAACATTCAGTACTTC. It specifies CASSVGQGYENIQYF.

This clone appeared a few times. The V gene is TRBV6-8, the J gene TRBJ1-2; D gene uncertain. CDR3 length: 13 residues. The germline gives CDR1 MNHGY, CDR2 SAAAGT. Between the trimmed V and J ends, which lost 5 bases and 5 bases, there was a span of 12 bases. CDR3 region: CASSTLPEYGYTF. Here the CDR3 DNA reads TGTGCCAGCAGTACCTTACCGGAGTATGGCTACACCTTC.

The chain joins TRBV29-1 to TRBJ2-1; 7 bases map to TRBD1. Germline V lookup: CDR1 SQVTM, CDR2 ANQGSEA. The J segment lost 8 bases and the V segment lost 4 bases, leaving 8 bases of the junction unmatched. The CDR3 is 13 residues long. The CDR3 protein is CSVARIQGDEQFF. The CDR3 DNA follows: TGCAGCGTTGCGCGGATCCAGGGGGATGAGCAGTTCTTC.

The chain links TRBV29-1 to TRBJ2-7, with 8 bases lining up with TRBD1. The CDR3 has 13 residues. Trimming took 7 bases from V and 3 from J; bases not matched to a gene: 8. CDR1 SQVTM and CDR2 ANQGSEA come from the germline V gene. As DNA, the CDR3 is TGCAGCGGTTCTCAGGGGGCGCGCTACGAGCAGTACTTC. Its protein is CSGSQGARYEQYF.

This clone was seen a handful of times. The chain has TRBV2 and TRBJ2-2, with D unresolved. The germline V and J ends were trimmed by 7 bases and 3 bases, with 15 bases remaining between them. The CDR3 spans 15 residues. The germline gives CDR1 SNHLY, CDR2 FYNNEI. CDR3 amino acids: CASTISGPYTGELFF. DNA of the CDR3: TGTGCCAGCACTATATCAGGACCTTACACCGGGGAGCTGTTTTTT.

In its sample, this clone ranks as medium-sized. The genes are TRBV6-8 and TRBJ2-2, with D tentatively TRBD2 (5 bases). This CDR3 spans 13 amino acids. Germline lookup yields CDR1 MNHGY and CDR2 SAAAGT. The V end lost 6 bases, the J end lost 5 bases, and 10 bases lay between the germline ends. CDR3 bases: TGTGCCAGCAGACGCCCGGGGACCGGGGAGCTGTTTTTT. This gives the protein CASRRPGTGELFF.